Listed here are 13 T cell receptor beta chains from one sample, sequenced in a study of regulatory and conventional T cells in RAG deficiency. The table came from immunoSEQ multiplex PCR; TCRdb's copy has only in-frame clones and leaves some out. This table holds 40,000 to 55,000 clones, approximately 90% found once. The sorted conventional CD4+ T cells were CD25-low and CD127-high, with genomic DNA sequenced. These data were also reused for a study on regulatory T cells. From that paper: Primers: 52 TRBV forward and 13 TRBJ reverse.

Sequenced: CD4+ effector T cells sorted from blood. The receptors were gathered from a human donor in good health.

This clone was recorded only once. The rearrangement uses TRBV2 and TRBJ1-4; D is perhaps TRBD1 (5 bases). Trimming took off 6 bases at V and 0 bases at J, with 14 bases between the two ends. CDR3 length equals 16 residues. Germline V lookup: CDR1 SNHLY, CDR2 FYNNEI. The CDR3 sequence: CASRRQGVSTNEKLFF. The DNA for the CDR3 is TGTGCCAGCAGACGGCAGGGAGTCTCAACTAATGAAAAACTGTTTTTT.

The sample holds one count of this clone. The CDR3 sequence: CSAPPAGGGTDTQYF. The CDR3 DNA sequence: TGCAGCGCGCCCCCTGCGGGGGGTGGAACAGATACGCAGTATTTT. The V gene is TRBV29-1, the J gene TRBJ2-3, with 8 bases identical to TRBD2. The trim removed 7 bases at V and 3 bases at J, leaving 12 bases unmatched. Germline V gene data show CDR1 as SQVTM and CDR2 as ANQGSEA. CDR3 length: 15 amino acids.

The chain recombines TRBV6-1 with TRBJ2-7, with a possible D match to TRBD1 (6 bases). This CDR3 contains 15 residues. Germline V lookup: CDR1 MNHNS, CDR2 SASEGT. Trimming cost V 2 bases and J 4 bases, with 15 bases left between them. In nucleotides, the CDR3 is TGTGCCAGCAGTGAACAGGGACACGTTTCTTACGAGCAGTACTTC. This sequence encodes CASSEQGHVSYEQYF.

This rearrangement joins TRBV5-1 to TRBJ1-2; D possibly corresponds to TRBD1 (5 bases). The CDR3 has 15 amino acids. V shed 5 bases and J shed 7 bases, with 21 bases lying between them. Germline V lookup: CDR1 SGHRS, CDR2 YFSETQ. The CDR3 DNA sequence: TGCGCCAGCAGTCGGGGCACGGGACCCTTAAGTGGCTACACCTTC. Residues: CASSRGTGPLSGYTF.

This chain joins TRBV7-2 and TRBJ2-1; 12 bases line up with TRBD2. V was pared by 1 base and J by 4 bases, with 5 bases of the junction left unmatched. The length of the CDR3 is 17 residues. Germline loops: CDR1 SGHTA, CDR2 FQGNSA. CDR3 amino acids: CASSLVGLAGIYNEQFF. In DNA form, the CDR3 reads TGTGCCAGCAGCTTAGTGGGACTAGCGGGCATATACAATGAGCAGTTCTTC.

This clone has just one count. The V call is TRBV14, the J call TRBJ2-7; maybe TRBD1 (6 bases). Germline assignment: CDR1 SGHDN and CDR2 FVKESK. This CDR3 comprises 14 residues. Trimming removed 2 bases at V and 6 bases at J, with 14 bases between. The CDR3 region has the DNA TGTGCCAGCAGCCAAACAGGGTGGCTGAGCGAGCAGTACTTC. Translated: CASSQTGWLSEQYF.

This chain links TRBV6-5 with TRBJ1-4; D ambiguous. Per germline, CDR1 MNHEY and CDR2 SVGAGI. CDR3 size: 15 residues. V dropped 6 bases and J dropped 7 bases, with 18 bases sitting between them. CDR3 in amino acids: CASSPTAPWGEKLFF. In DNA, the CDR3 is TGTGCCAGCAGCCCCACGGCGCCCTGGGGTGAAAAACTGTTTTTT.

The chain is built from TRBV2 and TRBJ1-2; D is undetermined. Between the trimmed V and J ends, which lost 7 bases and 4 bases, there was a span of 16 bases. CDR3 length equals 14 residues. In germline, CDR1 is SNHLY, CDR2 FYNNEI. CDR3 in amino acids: CASIHPAESYGYTF. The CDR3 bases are TGTGCCAGCATCCACCCGGCGGAGAGCTATGGCTACACCTTC.

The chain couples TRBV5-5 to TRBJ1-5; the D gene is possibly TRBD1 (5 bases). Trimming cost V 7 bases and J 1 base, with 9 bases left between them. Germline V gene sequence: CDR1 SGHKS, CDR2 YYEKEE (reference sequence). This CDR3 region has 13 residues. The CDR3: CASSGHSNQPQHF. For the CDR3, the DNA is TGTGCCAGCTCGGGGCACAGCAATCAGCCCCAGCATTTT.

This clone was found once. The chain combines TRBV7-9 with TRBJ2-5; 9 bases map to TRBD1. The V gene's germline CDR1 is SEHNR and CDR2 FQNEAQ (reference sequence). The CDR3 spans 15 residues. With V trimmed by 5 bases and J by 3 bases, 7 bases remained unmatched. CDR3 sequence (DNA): TGTGCCAGCAGCGCGAAAAGGACAGGGGAAGAGACCCAGTACTTC. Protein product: CASSAKRTGEETQYF.

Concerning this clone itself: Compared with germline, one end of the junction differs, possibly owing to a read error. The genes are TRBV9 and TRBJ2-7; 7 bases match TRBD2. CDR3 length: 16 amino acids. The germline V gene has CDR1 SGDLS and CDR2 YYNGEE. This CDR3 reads CASSVGGGGYTYGQYF. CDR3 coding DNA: TGTGCCAGCAGCGTAGGGGGCGGGGGTTACACCTACGGGCAGTACTTC.

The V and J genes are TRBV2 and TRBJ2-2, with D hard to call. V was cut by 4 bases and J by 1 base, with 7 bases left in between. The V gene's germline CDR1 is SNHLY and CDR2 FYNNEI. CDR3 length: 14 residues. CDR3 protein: CASSGGRNTGELFF. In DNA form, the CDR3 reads TGTGCCAGCAGTGGAGGCAGGAACACCGGGGAGCTGTTTTTT.

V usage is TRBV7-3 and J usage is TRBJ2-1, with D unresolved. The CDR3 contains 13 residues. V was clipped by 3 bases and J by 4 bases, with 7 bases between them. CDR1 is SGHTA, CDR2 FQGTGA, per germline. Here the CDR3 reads CASSFYRYNEQFF. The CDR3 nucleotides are TGTGCCAGCAGCTTTTACAGATACAATGAGCAGTTCTTC.